The 16 T cell receptor beta chains given below trace back to one sample, sequenced in a study of chemoradiotherapy in HPV16-positive cancers. Assay: immunoSEQ multiplex PCR; the TCRdb copy retains only in-frame clones and omits some. The data hold more than 9,500 clones, with around 80% observed a single time. The specimen was obtained from a patient who underwent chemoradiotherapy. These receptors originate from a human donor with HPV-associated anogenital cancer.

This clone came up once. J is TRBJ2-3 and V is TRBV5-4; D is unclear. This CDR3 comprises 14 residues. The germline V gene encodes CDR1 SGHNT and CDR2 YYREEE (reference sequence). V dropped 5 bases and J dropped 3 bases, with 13 bases sitting between them. CDR3 amino acids: CASSPRRVTDTQYF. The CDR3 region has the DNA TGTGCCAGCAGTCCACGTCGGGTAACAGATACGCAGTATTTT. The full variable domain, its missing parts supplied by reference TRBV5-4 and TRBJ2-3, is ETGVTQSPTHLIKTRGQQVTLRCSSQSGHNTVSWYQQALGQGPQFIFQYYREEENGRGNFPPRFSGLQFPNYSSELNVNALELDDSALYLCASSPRRVTDTQYFGPGTRLTVL.

This chain uses TRBV7-2 with TRBJ1-1, with D possibly being TRBD1 (5 bases). CDR3 length: 13 residues. V was shortened by 5 bases and J by 7 bases, with 14 bases between the two germline ends. Looked up from germline, CDR1 is SGHTA and CDR2 is FQGNSA. CDR3 nucleotide sequence: TGTGCCAGCAGCCTGGGGGGGTTATTTGAAGCTTTCTTT. Its protein product is CASSLGGLFEAFF.

The rearrangement links TRBV15 to TRBJ2-3; a weak D match, TRBD2 (5 bases). The CDR3 runs to 15 residues. Germline CDR1 and CDR2: LNHNV and YYDKDF (reference sequence). V lost 1 base and J lost 2, with 10 bases in between. The CDR3 protein is CATSRASGSTDTQYF. Written as DNA, the CDR3 is TGTGCCACCAGCAGAGCCAGCGGTTCCACAGATACGCAGTATTTT.

The rearrangement uses TRBV9 and TRBJ2-7; 11 positions match TRBD2. The germline gives CDR1 SGDLS, CDR2 YYNGEE. The junction had 11 bases not matched to a gene; V was cut back by 5 bases and J by 4 bases. This CDR3 is built from 16 residues. The CDR3 coding sequence is TGTGCCAGCAGTCGGAATAGCGGGGGGGGACATTACGAGCAGTACTTC. The encoded protein is CASSRNSGGGHYEQYF.

This chain joins TRBV14 and TRBJ2-3; 9 nucleotides align to TRBD1. Germline assignment: CDR1 SGHDN and CDR2 FVKESK. There are 14 residues in the CDR3. Trimming removed 3 bases from V and 8 bases from J; junction bases left unmatched: 6. The CDR3 loop reads CASSHAQGAFTQYF. In DNA form, the CDR3 reads TGTGCCAGCAGCCACGCACAGGGGGCGTTTACGCAGTATTTT.

Comment on this clone: One end of the junction varies from germline; a read error may be responsible. This chain uses TRBV27 with TRBJ2-7; no firm D call. Germline V gene sequence: CDR1 MNHEY, CDR2 SMNVEV (reference sequence). The CDR3 contains 13 residues. The CDR3 sequence: CASSPGITYGQYF. The CDR3 DNA reads TGTGCCAGCAGTCCTGGGATTACCTACGGGCAGTACTTC.

The chain uses TRBV2 and TRBJ1-1; TRBD1 agrees at 7 bases. V lost 7 bases and J lost 2; bases outside the gene matches: 4. The CDR3 is 13 amino acids. CDR1 is SNHLY, CDR2 FYNNEI, per germline. The CDR3 region is CASNRQGNTEAFF. Here the CDR3 DNA reads TGTGCCAGCAACCGACAGGGTAACACTGAAGCTTTCTTT.

CDR3 protein: CASSETSGVTGELFF. In DNA, the CDR3 is TGTGCCAGCAGCGAGACTAGCGGGGTCACCGGGGAGCTGTTTTTT. The chain uses TRBV9 and TRBJ2-2; 11 nucleotides align to TRBD2. The CDR3 contains 15 residues. J gave up 4 bases and V 3 bases, and 2 bases lay outside the gene matches. CDR1 is SGDLS, CDR2 YYNGEE, per germline.

The V gene is TRBV7-2, the J gene TRBJ2-3; 8 nucleotides align to TRBD2. Germline CDR1 SGHTA, CDR2 FQGNSA. Trimming removed 5 bases from V and 4 bases from J; junction bases left unmatched: 8. CDR3 length: 15 amino acids. CDR3 in DNA: TGTGCCAGCAGCACGGGACTAGTTGGTCCAGATACGCAGTATTTT. This codes for CASSTGLVGPDTQYF.

This CDR3 is CASSQAHRGPSSYEQYF. The CDR3 DNA sequence: TGCGCCAGCAGCCAAGCCCACAGGGGTCCCTCATCCTACGAGCAGTACTTC. This chain joins TRBV4-3 and TRBJ2-7, with 7 bases matching TRBD1. Germline V lookup: CDR1 LGHNA, CDR2 YSLEER. V dropped 1 base and J dropped 1; count of bases not matched to a gene: 10. This CDR3 comprises 17 residues.

The V and J genes are TRBV7-9 and TRBJ2-2, with D perhaps TRBD2 (5 bases). V shed 10 bases and J shed 3 bases, with 21 bases lying between them. The CDR3 is 16 residues long. In germline, CDR1 is SEHNR, CDR2 FQNEAQ (reference sequence). The CDR3 reads CATEPRETLYTGELFF. CDR3 bases: TGTGCCACCGAGCCTAGGGAGACTCTCTACACCGGGGAGCTGTTTTTT.

The CDR3 coding sequence is TGTGCTTCCCGGTCGGCTAGCGGGGGCCGCGAGCAGTACTTC. Its protein product is CASRSASGGREQYF. This chain joins TRBV28 and TRBJ2-7; TRBD2 matches at 10 bases. There are 14 residues in the CDR3. CDR1 and CDR2 from the germline V gene are MDHEN and SYDVKM.

The V call is TRBV19, the J call TRBJ2-7; 7 bases line up with TRBD2. J was trimmed by 3 bases and V by 1 base; bases with no gene match: 3. This CDR3 has 14 residues. CDR1 is LNHDA, CDR2 SQIVND, per germline (reference sequence). Here the CDR3 DNA reads TGTGCCAGTAGTATAGGGCGGGGGAGCTACGAGCAGTACTTC. Translation gives CASSIGRGSYEQYF.

This chain uses TRBV19 with TRBJ1-2; no definite D call. Trimming removed 4 bases at V and 0 bases at J, with 12 bases between. CDR3 length: 15 residues. The germline V gene encodes CDR1 LNHDA and CDR2 SQIVND (reference sequence). CDR3 coding DNA: TGTGCCAGTAGTAGAACTGGGGAATCTAACTATGGCTACACCTTC. Protein product: CASSRTGESNYGYTF.

J is TRBJ1-4 and V is TRBV6-1; 8 nucleotides align to TRBD1. V dropped 5 bases and J dropped 5; count of bases not matched to a gene: 7. Germline V gene data show CDR1 as MNHNS and CDR2 as SASEGT. CDR3 length: 15 amino acids. In nucleotides, the CDR3 is TGTGCCAGCAGTCCCGGGACAGGCCCAAATGAAAAACTGTTTTTT. Translation gives CASSPGTGPNEKLFF.

The chain couples TRBV2 to TRBJ1-3; a weak D match, TRBD1 (6 bases). Germline loops: CDR1 SNHLY, CDR2 FYNNEI. The V gene lost 6 bases and the J gene lost 4 bases, with 13 bases spanning the gap. The CDR3 sequence is 14 residues long. The CDR3 is CASRQSTGGNTIYF. Here the CDR3 DNA reads TGTGCCAGCAGACAGTCAACAGGGGGAAACACCATATATTTT.